The rows below give T cell receptor beta chains drawn from one sample of a study of Tregs in tolerant kidney transplant recipients. Sequencing was performed with immunoSEQ multiplex PCR; in TCRdb, only in-frame clones are kept and a portion is missing. This table holds 50,000 to 75,000 clones, 95% to 98% found once. The source was Tregs from blood, collected before the transplant. These receptors all stem from a human donor who received a combined kidney and bone marrow transplant. Each CDR3 is given with its conserved first and last residue. D genes are given only for firm matches. Clone size is shown for a subset of rows, as once, few, many or a class of expanded clone.

J gene | V gene | D gene | clone size | CDR3 DNA | CDR3 protein
TRBJ2-3 | TRBV7-8 | - | - | TGTGCCAGCAGCCTGCAAGTGAGGACTTATAGCACAGATACGCAGTATTTT | CASSLQVRTYSTDTQYF
TRBJ2-5 | TRBV11-2 | TRBD2 | - | TGTGCCAGCAGCAAGCGGGGGCAAGAGACCCAGTACTTC | CASSKRGQETQYF
TRBJ1-3 | TRBV9 | - | once | TGTGCCAGCCGGGGGGGAAACACCATATATTTT | CASRGGNTIYF
TRBJ1-4 | TRBV10-3 | TRBD1 | - | TGTGCCATCAGTGCCAACAGGGGAAGGGGAGATGAAAAACTGTTTTTT | CAISANRGRGDEKLFF
TRBJ1-2 | TRBV29-1 | - | - | TGCAGCGTTGACAGGGGTCGATCTAACTATGGCTACACCTTC | CSVDRGRSNYGYTF
TRBJ2-7 | TRBV28 | - | - | TGTGCCAGCAGCCAATTCTCCAGCTACGAGCAGTACTTC | CASSQFSSYEQYF
TRBJ2-7 | TRBV4-2 | TRBD2 | - | TGTGCCAGCAGCCCCCTGATAGCGGGAGCCTACGAGCAGTACTTC | CASSPLIAGAYEQYF
TRBJ2-5 | TRBV5-6 | - | once | TGTGCCAGCAGCTTGGAAGGGAGGGGGGGAAAGACCCAGTACTTC | CASSLEGRGGKTQYF
TRBJ2-2 | TRBV9 | - | - | TGTGCCAGCAGCGTAGGACAGGCGAACACCGGGGAGCTGTTTTTT | CASSVGQANTGELFF
TRBJ1-2 | TRBV6-5 | TRBD1 | - | TGTGCCAGTGGTAGGGGGCGCGACTATGGCTACACCTTC | CASGRGRDYGYTF
TRBJ1-2 | TRBV10-3 | TRBD1 | - | TGTGCCATCAGAGAGGACAGGGTGAACTATGGCTACACCTTC | CAIREDRVNYGYTF
TRBJ2-3 | TRBV4-1 | - | once | TGCGCCAGCAGCCCTCTAGCGCGATCCACAGATACGCAGTATTTT | CASSPLARSTDTQYF
TRBJ2-5 | TRBV4-2 | - | - | TGTGCCAGCAGCCAAGGACAGATGAACCAAGAGACCCAGTACTTC | CASSQGQMNQETQYF
TRBJ1-5 | TRBV27 | - | - | TGTGCCAGCAGTTTATTCAGAGCGATCAATCAGCCCCAGCATTTT | CASSLFRAINQPQHF
TRBJ2-1 | TRBV7-6 | TRBD2 | - | TGTGCCAGCAGCCCAGAGCCTAGGACCGGGAGGTTTGGTGAGCAGTTCTTC | CASSPEPRTGRFGEQFF
TRBJ2-1 | TRBV10-2 | TRBD2 | - | TGCGCCAGCAGTGAGTTTCGGCCTAGCGGGGGGCGTAACAATGAGCAGTTCTTC | CASSEFRPSGGRNNEQFF
TRBJ1-1 | TRBV5-1 | - | - | TGCGCCAGCCAACCTCGGGGATCGACTGAAGCTTTCTTT | CASQPRGSTEAFF
TRBJ2-1 | TRBV6-5 | - | - | TGTGCCAGCAGTTACGGGAGAAATTACAATGAGCAGTTCTTC | CASSYGRNYNEQFF
TRBJ2-5 | TRBV9 | - | - | TGTGCCAGCAGCACAGGAGGGACTCAAGAGACCCAGTACTTC | CASSTGGTQETQYF
TRBJ1-1 | TRBV6-6 | - | - | TGTGCCAGCAGTTTAAGCGCGCTGAACACTGAAGCTTTCTTT | CASSLSALNTEAFF
TRBJ2-7 | TRBV11-3 | TRBD2 | - | TGTGCCAGCAGCTTAGGGGGACTAGCGGGATTCTACGAGCAGTACTTC | CASSLGGLAGFYEQYF
TRBJ2-7 | TRBV7-7 | - | - | TGTGCCAGCAGCTTAGCCCCGGGTAAGGAGCAGTACTTC | CASSLAPGKEQYF
TRBJ1-4 | TRBV14 | - | - | TGTGCCAGCAGCCAAGATATTTCGACAGGCAGTGAAAAACTGTTTTTT | CASSQDISTGSEKLFF
TRBJ1-1 | TRBV6-5 | TRBD1 | - | TGTGCCAGCAGAAGTCAAACAGGGGGCCTCGGTGAAGCTTTCTTT | CASRSQTGGLGEAFF
TRBJ2-7 | TRBV6-5 | - | - | TGTGCCAGCAGTTACCTGGGAAGGGGCTCCTACGAGCAGTACTTC | CASSYLGRGSYEQYF